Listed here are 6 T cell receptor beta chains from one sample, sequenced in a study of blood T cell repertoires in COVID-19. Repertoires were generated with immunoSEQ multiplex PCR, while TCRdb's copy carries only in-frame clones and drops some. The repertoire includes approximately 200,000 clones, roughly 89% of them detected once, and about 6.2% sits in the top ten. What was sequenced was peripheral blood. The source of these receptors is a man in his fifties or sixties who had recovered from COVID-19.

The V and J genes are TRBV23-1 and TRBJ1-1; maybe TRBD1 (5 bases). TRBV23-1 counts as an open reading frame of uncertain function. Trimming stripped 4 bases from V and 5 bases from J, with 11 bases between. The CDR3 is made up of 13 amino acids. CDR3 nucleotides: TGCGCCAGCAGTCGGGGCGGAGGGACTGAAGCTTTCTTT. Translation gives CASSRGGGTEAFF.

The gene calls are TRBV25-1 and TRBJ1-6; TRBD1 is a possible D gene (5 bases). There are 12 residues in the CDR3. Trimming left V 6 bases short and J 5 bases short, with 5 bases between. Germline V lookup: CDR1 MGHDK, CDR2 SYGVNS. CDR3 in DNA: TGTGCCAGCAGGGGGCATAATTCACCCCTCCACTTT. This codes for CASRGHNSPLHF.

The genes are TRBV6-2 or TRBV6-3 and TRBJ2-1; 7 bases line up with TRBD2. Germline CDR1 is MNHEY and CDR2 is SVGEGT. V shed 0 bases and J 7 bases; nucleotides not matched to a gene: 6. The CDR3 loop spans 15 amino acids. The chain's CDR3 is CASSYSGPGGNEQFF. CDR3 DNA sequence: TGTGCCAGCAGTTACTCCGGCCCCGGGGGGAATGAGCAGTTCTTC.

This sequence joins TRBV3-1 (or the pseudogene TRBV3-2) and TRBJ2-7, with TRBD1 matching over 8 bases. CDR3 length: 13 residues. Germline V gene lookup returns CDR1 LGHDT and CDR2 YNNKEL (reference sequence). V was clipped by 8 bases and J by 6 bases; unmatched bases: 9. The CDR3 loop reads CASSSTGGGEQYF. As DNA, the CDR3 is TGTGCCAGCTCGAGCACAGGGGGTGGCGAGCAGTACTTC.

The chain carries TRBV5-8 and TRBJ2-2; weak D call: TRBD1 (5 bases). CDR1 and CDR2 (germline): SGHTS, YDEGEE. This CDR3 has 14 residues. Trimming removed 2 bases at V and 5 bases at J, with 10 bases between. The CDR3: CASSLLQVTGELFF. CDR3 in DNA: TGTGCCAGCAGCTTACTACAGGTGACCGGGGAGCTGTTTTTT.

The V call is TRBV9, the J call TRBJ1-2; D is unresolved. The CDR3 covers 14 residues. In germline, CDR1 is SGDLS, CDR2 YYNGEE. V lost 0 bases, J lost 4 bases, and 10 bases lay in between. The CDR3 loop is CASSVEGPGYGYTF. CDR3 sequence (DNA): TGTGCCAGCAGCGTAGAAGGTCCAGGCTATGGCTACACCTTC.